These 8 T cell receptor beta chains were sequenced from one sample in a study of CD8+CD57+ T cells in acquired aplastic anemia. Genomic DNA templated the TCR beta VDJ and CDR3 profiling. A single record per CDR3 protein comes from TCRdb applying MiXCR to the reads. The sample includes 270,000 or so distinct CDR3 sequences, 65% to 90% of them seen just once. CD8+CD57+ cell expansion had been shown by flow cytometry in patients chosen for sequencing. Material for sequencing was sorted CD4+, CD8+, or CD8+CD57+ T cells (not recorded which) from PBMCs. The receptors shown here come from a human donor with aplastic anemia.

This rearrangement joins TRBV5-4 to TRBJ1-2, with D possibly matching TRBD1 (5 bases). The V gene's germline CDR1 is SGHNT and CDR2 YYREEE (reference sequence). With 4 bases removed from V and 2 bases from J, the gap between germline ends came to 9 bases. This CDR3 region has 13 residues. The CDR3 DNA sequence: TGTGCCAGCAGCCGGACACTCAACTATGGCTACACCTTC. Translation: CASSRTLNYGYTF. Variable domain in full (rest from reference TRBV5-4 and TRBJ1-2): ETGVTQSPTHLIKTRGQQVTLRCSSQSGHNTVSWYQQALGQGPQFIFQYYREEENGRGNFPPRFSGLQFPNYSSELNVNALELDDSALYLCASSRTLNYGYTFGSGTRLTVV.

Comment on this clonotype: The junction differs from germline at one of its ends, possibly a read error. The genes are TRBV2 and TRBJ1-1, with 8 bases identical to TRBD1. The CDR3 runs to 15 residues. From germline, CDR1 is SNHLY and CDR2 FYNNEI. The CDR3 bases are TGTGCCAGCGGGGTAGATGGGACAGGTACGCATGAAGCTGTCTTT. Protein product: CASGVDGTGTHEAVF.

The chain joins TRBV29-1 to TRBJ2-1, with 10 bases identical to TRBD2. CDR3 length: 13 amino acids. The V segment lost 2 bases and the J segment 9 bases; nucleotides outside the gene matches: 4. Per germline, CDR1 SQVTM and CDR2 ANQGSEA. The CDR3, as DNA: TGCAGCGTTGAAACTAGCGGGATTACTGAGCAGTTCTTC. It specifies CSVETSGITEQFF.

With regard to this clonotype: The germline gene is not matched at one end of the junction; a read error may be the cause. This chain uses TRBV7-3 with TRBJ2-3, with D perhaps TRBD2 (6 bases). The CDR3 is 14 amino acids. From germline, CDR1 is SGHTA and CDR2 FQGTGA. This CDR3 is CASSSTGSWGENQF. The DNA of the CDR3 is TGTGCCAGCAGTTCTACCGGGAGTTGGGGAGAGAACCAGTTT.

A note on this clonotype: One junction end does not reproduce the germline sequence, and a read error may be involved. The chain's CDR3 is CASSQTGDSHYGYTF. The CDR3 DNA is TGCGCCAGCAGCCAAACCGGGGACAGTCATTATGGCTACACCTTC. V is TRBV7-2 and J is TRBJ1-2, with TRBD1 identical over 7 bases. Looked up from germline, CDR1 is SGHTA and CDR2 is FQGNSA. The CDR3 is 15 amino acids.

The chain carries TRBV9 and TRBJ2-7; the D is unclear. The CDR3 covers 18 residues. Germline V gene sequence: CDR1 SGDLS, CDR2 YYNGEE. The V end lost 4 bases, the J end lost 1 base, and 24 bases lay between the germline ends. The CDR3 loop reads CASSFRPDGLALSYEQYV. DNA for the CDR3: TGTGCCAGCAGCTTTCGTCCAGACGGCTTGGCCCTTTCCTACGAGCAGTACGTC.

The rearrangement uses TRBV9 and TRBJ2-7; 7 nucleotides match TRBD1. CDR1 is SGDLS and CDR2 is YYNGEE in the germline V gene. J was trimmed by 4 bases and V by 5 bases; bases with no gene match: 9. The CDR3 sequence is 14 residues long. Here the CDR3 DNA reads TGTGCCAGCAGTTACCTGGACAGGAGGTACGAGCAGTACTTC. This translates into CASSYLDRRYEQYF. The whole variable domain, filled in from reference TRBV9 and TRBJ2-7, reads DSGVTQTPKHLITATGQRVTLRCSPRSGDLSVYWYQQSLDQGLQFLIQYYNGEERAKGNILERFSAQQFPDLHSELNLSSLELGDSALYFCASSYLDRRYEQYFGPGTRLTVT.

Turning to this clonotype: Since the CDR3 does not end with the conserved phenylalanine or tryptophan, this likely comes from a read error. The DNA of the CDR3 is TGTGCCAGCAGCGTAGCGGGAGGTCCCGATACGCAGTATGGT. Protein: CASSVAGGPDTQYG. The chain uses TRBV2 and TRBJ2-3; 10 bases fit TRBD2. With V trimmed by 6 bases and J by 6 bases, 6 bases remained unmatched. This CDR3 spans 14 amino acids. Per germline, CDR1 SNHLY and CDR2 FYNNEI.